Each of the 24 T cell receptor beta chains below was sequenced from the same sample in a study of T cells in Graves' hyperthyroidism and ophthalmopathy. There were TCR beta CDR3 regions amplified from RNA transcripts. With the HTBI primer set, the TCR CDR3 went through a first round of RT-PCR. TCRdb used MiXCR to reprocess the multiplex PCR reads, holding one entry per CDR3 protein. The table shows about 180,000 distinct CDR3 sequences, with approximately 17% occurring only once. The sequenced sample was blood. These receptors all stem from a woman aged 50 to 60 with Graves' hyperthyroidism.

The chain uses TRBV3-1 and TRBJ1-2; 9 bases agree with TRBD1. The CDR3 runs 15 residues. Germline CDR1 and CDR2: LGHDT and YNNKEL (reference sequence). V shed 0 bases and J 7 bases; nucleotides not matched to a gene: 6. CDR3 amino acids: CASSQDRTGVGGYTF. The CDR3 DNA follows: TGTGCCAGCAGCCAAGATCGGACAGGGGTGGGTGGCTACACCTTC.

This clonotype showed up many times. The chain links TRBV11-2 to TRBJ2-1; no firm D call. The CDR3 is made up of 12 amino acids. Trimming left V 4 bases short and J 9 bases short, with 10 bases between. CDR1 and CDR2 (germline): SGHAT, FQNNGV. The CDR3: CASSYHRVEQFF. In DNA, the CDR3 is TGTGCCAGCAGCTATCACAGAGTTGAGCAGTTCTTC.

This sequence joins TRBV19 and TRBJ1-1; 7 nucleotides align to TRBD1. The CDR3 length is 15 residues. V lost 3 bases to trimming and J lost 4 bases; unmatched junction nucleotides: 8. Germline V gene lookup returns CDR1 LNHDA and CDR2 SQIVND (reference sequence). CDR3 DNA: TGTGCCAGTAGTATCGTTTCAGGGGGATCCACTGAAGCTTTCTTT. Translated, it gives CASSIVSGGSTEAFF.

In its sample, this clonotype was seen many times. This sequence joins TRBV7-9 and TRBJ1-5, with no clear D. This CDR3 has 13 residues. The V and J ends lost 2 bases and 5 bases respectively, with 7 bases between them. Germline values: CDR1 SEHNR, CDR2 FQNEAQ (reference sequence). The CDR3 nucleotides are TGTGCCAGCAGCTTAAAGGTGGATCAGCCCCAGCATTTT. Encoded protein: CASSLKVDQPQHF.

This clonotype was observed at least ten times. The chain carries TRBV25-1 and TRBJ2-3; perhaps TRBD1 as D (6 bases). V dropped 3 bases and J dropped 6 bases, with 10 bases sitting between them. Germline CDR1 reads MGHDK; CDR2 reads SYGVNS. This CDR3 contains 13 residues. The CDR3 DNA reads as TGTGCCAGCAGTGATATGCAGGGGGATACGCAGTATTTT. Its translation: CASSDMQGDTQYF.

This clonotype was seen repeatedly, ten times or more. V gene TRBV28 combines with J gene TRBJ1-5; maybe TRBD1 (6 bases). CDR3 size: 19 residues. Germline CDR1 reads MDHEN; CDR2 reads SYDVKM. With 2 bases removed from V and 2 bases from J, the gap between germline ends came to 22 bases. CDR3 sequence (DNA): TGTGCCAGCAGTTTAAGGGGTGGAGGACAGATCTTAGGCAATCAGCCCCAGCATTTT. It is translated as CASSLRGGGQILGNQPQHF.

This clonotype has at least ten counts. The chain links TRBV2 to TRBJ2-7, with D uncertain. In germline, CDR1 is SNHLY, CDR2 FYNNEI. V lost 5 bases and J lost 4, with 6 bases in between. The CDR3 consists of 11 residues. The CDR3 region has the DNA TGTGCCAGCAGTACAAGTTACGAGCAGTACTTC. This translates into CASSTSYEQYF.

This clonotype was recorded at least ten times. The chain joins TRBV6-1 to TRBJ2-3, with 8 positions matching TRBD2. Germline lookup yields CDR1 MNHNS and CDR2 SASEGT. The CDR3 has 17 amino acids. The trim removed 5 bases at V and 2 bases at J, leaving 12 bases unmatched. This CDR3 reads CASSHRRSGGFTDTQYF. As DNA, the CDR3 is TGTGCCAGCAGTCACAGGCGATCGGGGGGGTTCACAGATACGCAGTATTTT.

This clonotype was recorded many times. V and J are TRBV7-2 and TRBJ2-7; 12 bases map to TRBD2. J gave up 1 base and V 5 bases, and 6 bases lay outside the gene matches. CDR1 SGHTA and CDR2 FQGNSA come from the germline V gene. The CDR3 has 16 amino acids. The CDR3 DNA reads as TGTGCCAGCAGCCCCGGGACTAGCGGGTTTTCCTACGAGCAGTACTTC. Its protein is CASSPGTSGFSYEQYF.

This clonotype came up many times. This sequence joins TRBV7-2 and TRBJ1-1, with TRBD1 identical over 7 bases. This CDR3 has 14 amino acids. CDR1 SGHTA and CDR2 FQGNSA come from the germline V gene. V shed 1 base and J 6 bases; nucleotides not matched to a gene: 5. The DNA of the CDR3 is TGTGCCAGCAGCTTAGTATTCCAGGGGGCTGAAGCTTTCTTT. Translated: CASSLVFQGAEAFF.

This clonotype turned up a few times. The J gene is TRBJ2-2, the V gene TRBV5-1; TRBD1 might be the D (6 bases). The length of the CDR3 is 15 residues. V lost 2 bases to trimming and J lost 2 bases, with 10 bases between them. CDR1 is SGHRS and CDR2 is YFSETQ in the germline V gene. CDR3 sequence: CASSFLQGNTGELFF. Here the CDR3 DNA reads TGCGCCAGCAGCTTCCTACAGGGAAACACCGGGGAGCTGTTTTTT.

This clonotype was seen ten or more times. The V call is TRBV6-1, the J call TRBJ2-5; 7 nucleotides line up with TRBD2. Losses at the gene ends were 1 base for V and 5 bases for J; bases not matched to a gene: 16. Germline CDR1 and CDR2: MNHNS and SASEGT. The CDR3 sequence is 18 residues long. CDR3 residues: CASSEDLRAGFSRETQYF. CDR3 nucleotides: TGTGCCAGCAGTGAAGATCTAAGAGCGGGGTTCTCTAGGGAGACCCAGTACTTC.

Only a few counts were recorded for this clonotype. This may come from a read error, since a much larger clone is one base off. V and J are TRBV3-1 and TRBJ2-7; D is possibly TRBD1 or TRBD2 (5 bases each). The length of the CDR3 is 15 residues. V shed 2 bases and J shed 4 bases, with 15 bases lying between them. Germline CDR1 and CDR2: LGHDT and YNNKEL (reference sequence). The CDR3 region has the DNA TGTGCCAGCAGCCAACGAGGGGTAGGGAAATACGAGCAGTACTTC. Translation: CASSQRGVGKYEQYF.

The table lists this clonotype with a few counts. J is TRBJ2-2 and V is TRBV6-5; a weak D match, TRBD1 (6 bases). Trimming pared 0 bases from V and 4 bases from J, leaving 15 bases between. This CDR3 spans 17 amino acids. Germline CDR1 reads MNHEY; CDR2 reads SVGAGI. CDR3 coding DNA: TGTGCCAGCAGTTACTCCAATATACGCAGGGGCACCGGGGAGCTGTTTTTT. It translates to CASSYSNIRRGTGELFF.

This clonotype occurred many times. This chain uses TRBV18 with TRBJ1-5; possible D gene TRBD1, 5 bases. Germline values: CDR1 KGHSH, CDR2 LQKENI. Trimming took off 8 bases at V and 1 base at J, with 12 bases between the two ends. The CDR3 length is 14 residues. In nucleotides, the CDR3 is TGTGCCAGCCGAAACGGGGGAAGCAATCAGCCCCAGCATTTT. This translates into CASRNGGSNQPQHF. The full variable domain, its missing parts supplied by reference TRBV18 and TRBJ1-5, is NAGVMQNPRHLVRRRGQEARLRCSPMKGHSHVYWYRQLPEEGLKFMVYLQKENIIDESGMPKERFSAEFPKEGPSILRIQQVVRGDSAAYFCASRNGGSNQPQHFGDGTRLSIL.

This clonotype was recorded many times. This sequence joins TRBV28 and TRBJ1-1; maybe TRBD1 (6 bases). Germline CDR1 and CDR2: MDHEN and SYDVKM. The CDR3 contains 15 residues. V lost 1 base and J 4 bases, leaving 13 bases between the germline ends. The CDR3 reads CASSLFVGAGTEAFF. In DNA form, the CDR3 reads TGTGCCAGCAGTTTATTTGTGGGGGCGGGCACTGAAGCTTTCTTT.

This clonotype was detected many times. This chain uses TRBV5-4 with TRBJ2-1, with unresolved D. The CDR3 sequence is 13 residues long. Germline V gives CDR1 SGHNT, CDR2 YYREEE (reference sequence). V gave up 4 bases and J gave up 0 bases, with 5 bases separating them. As DNA, the CDR3 is TGTGCCAGCAGCCCGAGCTCCTACAATGAGCAGTTCTTC. It codes for CASSPSSYNEQFF.

Of note for this clonotype: The germline gene is not matched at one end of the junction; a read error may be the cause. The V and J genes are TRBV7-3 and TRBJ1-1; D remains unclear. The V gene's germline CDR1 is SGHTA and CDR2 FQGTGA. The CDR3 extends over 15 amino acids. CDR3 residues: CTSSLSGGENTEAFF. In DNA form, the CDR3 reads TGTACCAGCAGCTTATCCGGCGGAGAGAACACTGAAGCTTTCTTT.

This clonotype was seen many times. The gene calls are TRBV20-1 and TRBJ2-5, with 10 bases lining up with TRBD2. The V segment lost 3 bases and the J segment 5 bases; nucleotides outside the gene matches: 9. Germline V gene lookup returns CDR1 DFQATT and CDR2 SNEGSKA (reference sequence). This CDR3 has 15 residues. This CDR3 is CSASFPVGLAETQYF. Written as DNA, the CDR3 is TGCAGTGCTAGTTTTCCCGTGGGACTAGCGGAGACCCAGTACTTC.

This sequence joins TRBV9 and TRBJ2-3; the D gene is possibly TRBD1 (6 bases). Germline CDR1 and CDR2: SGDLS and YYNGEE. Trimming took 3 bases from V and 1 from J, leaving 9 bases between them. The CDR3 length is 14 residues. DNA of the CDR3: TGTGCCAGCAGCGGGGGGCGGGGCACAGATACGCAGTATTTT. This translates into CASSGGRGTDTQYF. Filled out from reference TRBV9 and TRBJ2-3, the complete variable domain reads DSGVTQTPKHLITATGQRVTLRCSPRSGDLSVYWYQQSLDQGLQFLIQYYNGEERAKGNILERFSAQQFPDLHSELNLSSLELGDSALYFCASSGGRGTDTQYFGPGTRLTVL.

This clonotype was picked up many times. The gene calls are TRBV7-9 and TRBJ2-1; TRBD2 agrees at 7 bases. The CDR3 is 17 amino acids. J lost 0 bases, V lost 0 bases, and 5 bases had no gene match. CDR1 and CDR2 (germline): SEHNR, FQNEAQ (reference sequence). The CDR3 sequence is CASSLAGGGSSYNEQFF. The CDR3, as DNA: TGTGCCAGCAGCTTAGCGGGGGGGGGTAGCTCCTACAATGAGCAGTTCTTC.

This clonotype was detected once. Here the CDR3 reads CASSLEHRDSGNTIYF. Written as DNA, the CDR3 is TGTGCCAGCTCACTCGAACACCGGGACTCTGGAAACACCATATATTTT. The chain is built from TRBV18 and TRBJ1-3; D is unclear. Looked up from germline, CDR1 is KGHSH and CDR2 is LQKENI. The CDR3 has 16 residues. V was clipped by 4 bases and J by 0 bases, with 13 bases between them.

The rearrangement uses TRBV20-1 and TRBJ1-1; 10 bases align to TRBD1. Germline trimming cut 3 bases from V and 6 bases from J; bases unmatched to any gene: 7. Germline V gives CDR1 DFQATT, CDR2 SNEGSKA (reference sequence). The CDR3 has 14 residues. CDR3 DNA: TGCAGTGCTAGCAGGGACAGGGGCCCGGCTGAAGCTTTCTTT. Protein sequence: CSASRDRGPAEAFF.

This clonotype came up many times. The chain links TRBV9 to TRBJ1-2; 8 bases map to TRBD1. The CDR3 is 13 amino acids. After removal of 3 bases from V and 8 bases from J, the junction contained 6 bases not matched to a gene. Germline CDR1 reads SGDLS; CDR2 reads YYNGEE. Here the CDR3 reads CASSDRTGNGYTF. Here the CDR3 DNA reads TGTGCCAGCAGCGATAGGACAGGGAACGGCTACACCTTC. The full variable domain, completed using reference TRBV9 and TRBJ1-2, is DSGVTQTPKHLITATGQRVTLRCSPRSGDLSVYWYQQSLDQGLQFLIQYYNGEERAKGNILERFSAQQFPDLHSELNLSSLELGDSALYFCASSDRTGNGYTFGSGTRLTVV.